Presented here are 14 T cell receptor beta chains from one specimen sequenced in a study of blood T cell repertoires in COVID-19. Method: immunoSEQ multiplex PCR; TCRdb's copy keeps in-frame clones and lacks some. The sample contains a few hundred thousand clones, about 90% of which appear only once. The material sequenced was peripheral blood. Source of these receptors: a man in his late teens or twenties with COVID-19, enrolled during active disease.

CDR3 amino acids: CASSFIRLERTGELFF. CDR3 bases: TGTGCCAGCAGCTTTATCCGACTAGAAAGGACCGGGGAGCTGTTTTTT. V and J are TRBV5-6 and TRBJ2-2, with D possibly TRBD2 on 6 matching bases. CDR1 and CDR2 from the germline V gene are SGHDT and YYEEEE. CDR3 length equals 16 residues. The V and J ends lost 2 bases and 5 bases respectively, with 16 bases between them.

The chain carries TRBV5-1 and TRBJ1-5, with a weak D call TRBD1 (5 bases). Trimming took 2 bases from V and 7 from J, leaving 13 bases between them. The CDR3 spans 14 residues. Germline CDR1 and CDR2: SGHRS and YFSETQ. The CDR3 region has the DNA TGCGCCAGCAGCTTTGGCGGGGGAGAGCAGCCCCAGCATTTT. As protein: CASSFGGGEQPQHF.

This chain links TRBV6-4 with TRBJ2-1, with a tentative D call TRBD1 (6 bases). The germline CDR1 and CDR2 sequences are MRHNA and SNTAGT. V was pared by 4 bases and J by 5 bases, with 9 bases between. This CDR3 spans 13 amino acids. CDR3 loop: CASSATGNNEQFF. The CDR3, as DNA: TGTGCCAGCAGTGCCACAGGGAACAATGAGCAGTTCTTC.

This clone was seen only a few times. The chain has TRBV7-6 and TRBJ2-5, with a weak D call TRBD2 (5 bases). Trimming shortened V by 2 bases and J by 3 bases, and 13 bases separated the two germline ends. The germline CDR1 and CDR2 sequences are SGHVS and FNYEAQ. The CDR3 sequence is 15 residues long. The CDR3 DNA is TGTGCCAGCAGCTTAAACCCGGACGGGAAAGAGACCCAGTACTTC. It codes for CASSLNPDGKETQYF.

With regard to this clone: The junction does not match germline at one end; this may be a read error. The chain employs TRBV11-3 and TRBJ2-1, with TRBD2 matching 7 bases. This CDR3 has 12 residues. Germline V lookup: CDR1 SGHNT, CDR2 YENEEA. The CDR3 nucleotides read TGTGCCAGCAGCCTAGATAGGACTAGTCTGTTCTTC. This encodes CASSLDRTSLFF.

CDR3 coding DNA: TGTGCCAGCAGCTCTAAGGGGGCTGGCGAGCAGTACTTC. It encodes CASSSKGAGEQYF. The gene calls are TRBV5-4 and TRBJ2-7; 7 bases are a match to TRBD1. V was pared by 3 bases and J by 6 bases, with 6 bases of the junction left unmatched. The length of the CDR3 is 13 residues. CDR1 SGHNT and CDR2 YYREEE come from the germline V gene (reference sequence).

The rearrangement joins TRBV11-3 to TRBJ1-5; D might be TRBD1 (5 bases). The CDR3 spans 18 residues. Germline lookup yields CDR1 SGHNT and CDR2 YENEEA. Trimming removed 1 base from V and 5 bases from J, with 21 bases in between. CDR3 residues: CASSLVSGDAIGYQPQHF. CDR3 bases: TGTGCCAGCAGCTTAGTCTCGGGGGACGCAATCGGGTATCAGCCCCAGCATTTT.

The V call is TRBV5-1, the J call TRBJ2-7, with 7 bases matching TRBD1. CDR1 is SGHRS and CDR2 is YFSETQ in the germline V gene. The V gene end was trimmed by 4 bases and the J gene end by 4 bases; junction bases not matched to a gene: 14. There are 16 residues in the CDR3. CDR3 bases: TGCGCCAGCAGCCTGGGACCGGGACAGCAAAGGTACGAGCAGTACTTC. This gives the protein CASSLGPGQQRYEQYF.

The chain combines TRBV6-1 with TRBJ1-4; 7 bases are shared with TRBD1. Germline V gene lookup returns CDR1 MNHNS and CDR2 SASEGT. Losses at the gene ends were 4 bases for V and 4 bases for J; bases not matched to a gene: 15. The CDR3 totals 18 residues. CDR3 bases: TGTGCCAGCAGTGCCCGAGGCCGCCGGACAGGCGGTAATGAAAAACTGTTTTTT. Translation: CASSARGRRTGGNEKLFF.

This clone was seen only a few times. V gene TRBV30 combines with J gene TRBJ2-2; perhaps TRBD2 as D (7 bases). Germline CDR1 and CDR2: GTSNPN and SVGIG (reference sequence). This CDR3 region has 14 residues. Trimming shortened V by 1 base and J by 6 bases, and 12 bases separated the two germline ends. In nucleotides, the CDR3 is TGTGCCTGGAGTGGGGGGAGGGGGGCCGGGGAGCTGTTTTTT. It specifies CAWSGGRGAGELFF.

The chain has TRBV14 and TRBJ1-1; maybe TRBD1 (5 bases). The V end was cut by 4 bases, the J end by 0 bases, with 6 bases between. Germline-derived CDR1 and CDR2 are SGHDN and FVKESK. The CDR3 extends over 13 amino acids. In DNA form, the CDR3 reads TGTGCCAGCAGCCGGACATTGAACACTGAAGCTTTCTTT. This translates into CASSRTLNTEAFF.

CDR3 bases: TGTGCCAGCAGGGTACAGGGGGCCGGCTATGGCTACACCTTC. Amino acids: CASRVQGAGYGYTF. V gene TRBV2 combines with J gene TRBJ1-2; TRBD1 matches 9 bases. Germline V CDR1 and CDR2: SNHLY, FYNNEI. CDR3 length: 14 amino acids. Trimming removed 6 bases from V and 4 bases from J; junction bases left unmatched: 6. Full variable domain (rest looked up from reference TRBV2 and TRBJ1-2): EPEVTQTPSHQVTQMGQEVILRCVPISNHLYFYWYRQILGQKVEFLVSFYNNEISEKSEIFDDQFSVERPDGSNFTLKIRSTKLEDSAMYFCASRVQGAGYGYTFGSGTRLTVV.

The rearrangement links TRBV3-1 (or the pseudogene TRBV3-2) to TRBJ2-2, with TRBD1 matching over 9 bases. The CDR3 extends over 18 amino acids. Trimming removed 1 base from V and 0 bases from J; junction bases left unmatched: 6. Germline values: CDR1 LGHDT, CDR2 YNNKEL (reference sequence). CDR3 region: CASSQVTHRGPNTGELFF. The CDR3 DNA reads TGTGCCAGCAGCCAAGTTACTCACAGGGGGCCGAACACCGGGGAGCTGTTTTTT.

This clone was found once. V usage is TRBV7-9 and J usage is TRBJ2-2; 9 bases are a match to TRBD2. Trimming cost V 8 bases and J 8 bases; bases outside gene matches: 6. CDR3 size: 13 residues. Germline V CDR1 and CDR2: SEHNR, FQNEAQ (reference sequence). The chain's CDR3 is CASRVAGAGELFF. In nucleotides, the CDR3 is TGTGCCAGCCGTGTAGCGGGAGCTGGGGAGCTGTTTTTT.